The next 16 T cell receptor beta chains were all read from a single sample in a study of shared clonotypes between healthy human individuals. Sequencing was performed with immunoSEQ multiplex PCR; in TCRdb, only in-frame clones are kept and a portion is missing. The table includes more than 550,000 clones, roughly 91% detected once. Sequencing was carried out using memory CD8+ T cells from PBMCs. Stated subset: CD45RO+ cells pooled with CCR7-negative TemRA cells. The receptors were sampled from a man between 18 and 29 years old in good health. Some clones in this sample may be carry-over from other donors' samples.

The chain couples TRBV4-1 to TRBJ2-1, with TRBD2 as a possible D gene (7 bases). CDR1 is MGHRA, CDR2 YSYEKL, per germline. V lost 4 bases and J 0 bases, leaving 16 bases between the germline ends. The CDR3 consists of 17 residues. The CDR3, as DNA: TGCGCCAGCAGCCGCAGCGCGGGGGCAAGCTCCTACAATGAGCAGTTCTTC. It yields the protein CASSRSAGASSYNEQFF.

V is TRBV27 and J is TRBJ2-5, with D hard to call. Germline-derived CDR1 and CDR2 are MNHEY and SMNVEV (reference sequence). The CDR3 runs 16 residues. V was shortened by 0 bases and J by 4 bases, with 15 bases between the two germline ends. The CDR3 protein is CASSLSPGATPETQYF. The CDR3 DNA sequence: TGTGCCAGCAGTTTATCACCCGGCGCGACCCCAGAGACCCAGTACTTC.

CDR3 sequence: CASSQDRGNYGYTF. The CDR3 region has the DNA TGTGCCAGCAGCCAGGACAGGGGGAACTATGGCTACACCTTC. The rearrangement links TRBV7-9 to TRBJ1-2; 10 positions agree with TRBD1. CDR1 and CDR2 from the germline V gene are SEHNR and FQNEAQ (reference sequence). The CDR3 runs to 14 residues. The junction had 2 bases not matched to a gene; V was cut back by 5 bases and J by 2 bases.

The rearrangement uses TRBV9 and TRBJ1-1, with TRBD1 identical over 9 bases. The CDR3 is made up of 13 amino acids. The junction had 8 bases not matched to a gene; V was cut back by 3 bases and J by 11 bases. Germline loops: CDR1 SGDLS, CDR2 YYNGEE. CDR3 in DNA: TGTGCCAGCAGCGAGGGGACAGGGTCTAGGGCTTTCTTT. Translation gives CASSEGTGSRAFF.

This chain joins TRBV18 and TRBJ2-4, with 8 nucleotides matching TRBD1. V lost 5 bases, J lost 2 bases, and 11 bases stayed unmatched. The germline V gene has CDR1 KGHSH and CDR2 LQKENI. This CDR3 spans 17 amino acids. This CDR3 reads CASSSTGTGGSKNIQYF. The CDR3 nucleotides are TGTGCCAGCTCATCGACCGGGACAGGCGGGTCCAAAAACATTCAGTACTTC.

This chain links TRBV4-2 with TRBJ2-7; 7 nucleotides align to TRBD1. CDR1 is LGHNA and CDR2 is YNFKEQ in the germline V gene. This CDR3 has 16 amino acids. V trimming: 2 bases; J trimming: 2 bases; junction bases outside the gene matches: 9. The CDR3: CASSQSLGDSAYEQYF. CDR3 sequence (DNA): TGTGCCAGCAGCCAATCCCTAGGGGACAGCGCCTACGAGCAGTACTTC.

The V call is TRBV7-9, the J call TRBJ2-3; D is perhaps TRBD1 (5 bases). CDR1 is SEHNR and CDR2 is FQNEAQ in the germline V gene (reference sequence). The V end was cut by 5 bases, the J end by 1 base, with 13 bases between. The CDR3 loop spans 15 amino acids. CDR3 DNA: TGTGCCAGCAGCCCAACAGGCTCCGGCACAGATACGCAGTATTTT. It is translated as CASSPTGSGTDTQYF.

The V and J genes are TRBV5-1 and TRBJ2-7; D may correspond to TRBD1 or TRBD2 (6 bases each). CDR3 length: 18 amino acids. CDR1 and CDR2 from the germline V gene are SGHRS and YFSETQ. V lost 4 bases to trimming and J lost 1 base, with 24 bases between them. This chain's CDR3 is CASSAGSLSTGASYEQYF. CDR3 nucleotide sequence: TGCGCCAGCAGCGCCGGCAGTCTAAGTACGGGGGCGTCCTACGAGCAGTACTTC.

The V call is TRBV28, the J call TRBJ1-1; a weak D match, TRBD1 (5 bases). The length of the CDR3 is 18 residues. In germline, CDR1 is MDHEN, CDR2 SYDVKM. Trimming stripped 5 bases from V and 0 bases from J, with 22 bases between. The CDR3 protein is CASSHPGLTLAMNTEAFF. The CDR3 nucleotides are TGTGCCAGCAGTCACCCGGGGCTAACTTTAGCAATGAACACTGAAGCTTTCTTT.

The chain uses TRBV9 and TRBJ1-1; D remains unclear. Germline V gene lookup returns CDR1 SGDLS and CDR2 YYNGEE. The CDR3 spans 14 residues. The germline V and J ends were trimmed by 0 bases and 6 bases, with 12 bases remaining between them. The CDR3 reads CASSVDKRAAEAFF. DNA for the CDR3: TGTGCCAGCAGCGTAGATAAGAGGGCGGCTGAAGCTTTCTTT. Complete variable domain (other parts from reference TRBV9 and TRBJ1-1): DSGVTQTPKHLITATGQRVTLRCSPRSGDLSVYWYQQSLDQGLQFLIQYYNGEERAKGNILERFSAQQFPDLHSELNLSSLELGDSALYFCASSVDKRAAEAFFGQGTRLTVV.

This clone was seen just once. The chain recombines TRBV27 with TRBJ1-2, with 9 positions matching TRBD1. The germline V gene encodes CDR1 MNHEY and CDR2 SMNVEV (reference sequence). Germline trimming cut 5 bases from V and 5 bases from J; bases unmatched to any gene: 6. This CDR3 region has 14 residues. CDR3 amino acids: CASSPGTGLYGYTF. CDR3 in DNA: TGTGCCAGCAGTCCCGGGACAGGGCTGTATGGCTACACCTTC.

The J gene is TRBJ2-4, the V gene TRBV29-1; D is possibly TRBD2 (6 bases). The CDR3 has 14 amino acids. With 3 bases removed from V and 2 bases from J, the gap between germline ends came to 11 bases. CDR1 and CDR2 from the germline V gene are SQVTM and ANQGSEA. CDR3 protein: CSVEGGNTKNIQYF. The DNA of the CDR3 is TGCAGCGTTGAGGGCGGGAATACCAAAAACATTCAGTACTTC.

The chain employs TRBV27 and TRBJ1-2; 8 bases map to TRBD1. J was trimmed by 7 bases and V by 0 bases; bases with no gene match: 7. The V gene's germline CDR1 is MNHEY and CDR2 SMNVEV (reference sequence). CDR3 length equals 15 residues. The chain's CDR3 is CASSLSRTGFGGYTF. CDR3 sequence (DNA): TGTGCCAGCAGTTTATCGAGGACAGGGTTCGGTGGCTACACCTTC.

The chain has TRBV29-1 and TRBJ2-7, with 7 bases matching TRBD1. Germline V gives CDR1 SQVTM, CDR2 ANQGSEA. The trim removed 1 base at V and 1 base at J, leaving 10 bases unmatched. CDR3 length: 16 residues. CDR3 in amino acids: CSVEVVPRDRSYEQYF. CDR3 DNA: TGCAGCGTTGAAGTCGTGCCCCGGGACAGATCCTACGAGCAGTACTTC.

The V and J genes are TRBV12-5 and TRBJ2-7; no reliable D call. The CDR3 has 13 amino acids. V was pared by 2 bases and J by 2 bases, with 7 bases between. In germline, CDR1 is LGHNT, CDR2 FRNRAP. CDR3 nucleotide sequence: TGTGCTAGTGGTTTGAGTTGGACCTACGAGCAGTACTTC. Protein sequence: CASGLSWTYEQYF.

The V gene is TRBV7-3, the J gene TRBJ2-7; D tentatively reads TRBD1 or TRBD2 (5 bases each). V lost 5 bases and J lost 6, with 14 bases in between. The germline CDR1 and CDR2 sequences are SGHTA and FQGTGA. There are 13 residues in the CDR3. The CDR3 loop is CASSPGTQIEQYF. For the CDR3, the DNA is TGTGCCAGCAGCCCCGGGACCCAGATCGAGCAGTACTTC.